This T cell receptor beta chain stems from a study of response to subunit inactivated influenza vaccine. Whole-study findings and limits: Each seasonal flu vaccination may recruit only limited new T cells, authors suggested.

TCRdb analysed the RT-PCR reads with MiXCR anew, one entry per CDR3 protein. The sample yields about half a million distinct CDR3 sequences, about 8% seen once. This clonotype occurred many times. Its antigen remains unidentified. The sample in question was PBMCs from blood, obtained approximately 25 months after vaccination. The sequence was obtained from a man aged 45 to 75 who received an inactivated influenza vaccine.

The CDR3 DNA is TGCAGTGCTAGAGATGGGACAGGAGGGGAAAAACTGTTTTTT. Amino acids: CSARDGTGGEKLFF. V gene TRBV20-1 combines with J gene TRBJ1-4, with 8 bases matching TRBD1. Trimming removed 0 bases from V and 8 bases from J; junction bases left unmatched: 5. In germline, CDR1 is DFQATT, CDR2 SNEGSKA (reference sequence). The CDR3 is 14 residues long.